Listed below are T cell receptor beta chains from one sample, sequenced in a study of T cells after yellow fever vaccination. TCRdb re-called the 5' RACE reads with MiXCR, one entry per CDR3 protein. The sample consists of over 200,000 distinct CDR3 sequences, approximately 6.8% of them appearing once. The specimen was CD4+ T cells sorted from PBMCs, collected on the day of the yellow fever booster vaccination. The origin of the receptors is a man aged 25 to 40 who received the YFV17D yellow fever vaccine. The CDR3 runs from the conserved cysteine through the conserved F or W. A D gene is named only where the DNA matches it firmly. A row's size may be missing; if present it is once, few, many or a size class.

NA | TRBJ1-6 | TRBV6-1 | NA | TGTGCCAGCAGTGAACTGCTGGATTCACCCCTCCACTTT | CASSELLDSPLHF
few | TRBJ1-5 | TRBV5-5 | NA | TGTGCCAGCAGCTTGGGACAGGCCAATCAGCCCCAGCATTTT | CASSLGQANQPQHF
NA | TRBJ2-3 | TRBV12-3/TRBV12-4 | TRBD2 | TGTGCCAGCAGTCAGGGACTAGCTTTCAGTGGTACGCAGTATTTT | CASSQGLAFSGTQYF
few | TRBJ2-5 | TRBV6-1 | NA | TGTGCCAGCAGCACCGAAGGGGGGACTACCACGTACTTC | CASSTEGGTTTYF
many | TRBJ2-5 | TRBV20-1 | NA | TGCAGTGCTAGAGTTCCAGGGAGGGAGACCCAGTACTTC | CSARVPGRETQYF
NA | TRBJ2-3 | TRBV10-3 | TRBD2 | TGTGCCATCAGTGACCCCCCGGGGGGTACGCAGTATTTT | CAISDPPGGTQYF
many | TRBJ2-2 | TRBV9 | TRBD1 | TGTGCCAGCAGCGTAGCCGGACAGGTTTCGAACACCGGGGAGCTGTTTTTT | CASSVAGQVSNTGELFF
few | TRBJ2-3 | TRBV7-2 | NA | TGTGCCAGCAGCCCCGTGAGCCCAGATACGCAGTATTTT | CASSPVSPDTQYF
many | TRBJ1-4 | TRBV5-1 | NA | TGCGCCAGCAGCTTTATGGGGCTCAATGAAAAACTGTTTTTT | CASSFMGLNEKLFF
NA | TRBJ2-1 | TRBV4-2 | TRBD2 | TGTGCCAGCAGCCAAGGCCGGGAGGGGCAGTTCTTC | CASSQGREGQFF
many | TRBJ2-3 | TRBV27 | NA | TGTGCCAGCAGTTTAATACCAGGGGATACGCAGTATTTT | CASSLIPGDTQYF
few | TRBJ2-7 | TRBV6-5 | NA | TGTGCCAGCGCACAAGGAACCGAGCAGTACTTC | CASAQGTEQYF
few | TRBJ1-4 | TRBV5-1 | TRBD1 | TGCGCCAGCAGCAAGGGACAGGGGAATGAAAAACTGTTTTTT | CASSKGQGNEKLFF
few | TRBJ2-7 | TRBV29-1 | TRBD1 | TGCAGCGTTGAAGGGGACAGGGACGAGCAGTACTTC | CSVEGDRDEQYF
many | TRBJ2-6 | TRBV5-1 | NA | TGCGCCAGCAGCTTGGGGAGCTCTGGGGCCAACGTCCTGACTTTC | CASSLGSSGANVLTF
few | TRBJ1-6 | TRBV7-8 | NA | TGTGCCAGCAGCTCAAGATCGGGTTCACCCCTCCACTTT | CASSSRSGSPLHF
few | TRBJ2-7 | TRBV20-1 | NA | TGCAGTGCTAGAGCGGTGGGGGTGGGGGACGAGCAGTACTTC | CSARAVGVGDEQYF
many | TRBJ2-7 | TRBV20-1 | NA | TGCAGTGCTGAGGACTCCTACGAGCAGTACTTC | CSAEDSYEQYF
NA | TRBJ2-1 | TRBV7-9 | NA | TGTGCCAGCAGCCTGCTGCAAACTTCCTCCCTCTGGTTCTTC | CASSLLQTSSLWFF